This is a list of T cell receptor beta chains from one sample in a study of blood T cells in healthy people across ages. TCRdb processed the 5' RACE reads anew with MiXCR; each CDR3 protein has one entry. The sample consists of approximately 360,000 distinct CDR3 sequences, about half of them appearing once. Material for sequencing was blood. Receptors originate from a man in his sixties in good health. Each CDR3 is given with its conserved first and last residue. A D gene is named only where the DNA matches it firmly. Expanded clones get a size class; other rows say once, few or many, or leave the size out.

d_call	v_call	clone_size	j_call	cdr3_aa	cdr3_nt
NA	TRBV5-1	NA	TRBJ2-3	CASSPSLTDTQYF	TGCGCCAGCAGCCCGAGCCTCACAGATACGCAGTATTTT
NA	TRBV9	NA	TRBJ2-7	CASSSTQGRGLREQYF	TGTGCCAGCAGCTCTACACAGGGGAGGGGGTTGAGGGAGCAGTACTTC
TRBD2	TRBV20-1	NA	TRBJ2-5	CSARDNSGASGSQETQYF	TGCAGTGCTAGAGATAACTCCGGAGCTAGCGGGAGTCAAGAGACCCAGTACTTC
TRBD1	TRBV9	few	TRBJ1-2	CASSVGLDRGSENYGYTF	TGTGCCAGCAGCGTAGGACTCGACAGGGGTTCAGAGAACTATGGCTACACCTTC
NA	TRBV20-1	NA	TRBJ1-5	CSAREGAGVQPQHF	TGCAGTGCTAGAGAGGGGGCAGGCGTTCAGCCCCAGCATTTT
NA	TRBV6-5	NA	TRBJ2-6	CASSYHRGSGANVLTF	TGTGCCAGCAGTTACCATAGGGGGTCTGGGGCCAACGTCCTGACTTTC
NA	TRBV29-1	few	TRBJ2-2	CSVARGTGELFF	TGCAGCGTTGCTCGGGGTACCGGGGAGCTGTTTTTT
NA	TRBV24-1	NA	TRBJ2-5	CATSDPGPTQETQYF	TGTGCCACCAGTGACCCCGGACCGACCCAAGAGACCCAGTACTTC
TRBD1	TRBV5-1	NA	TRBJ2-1	CASSPGTGGGEQFF	TGCGCCAGCAGCCCCGGGACAGGGGGTGGTGAGCAGTTCTTC
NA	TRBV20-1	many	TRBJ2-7	CSAFLSRDPGSYEQYF	TGCAGTGCTTTTCTATCCAGGGATCCCGGATCATACGAGCAGTACTTC
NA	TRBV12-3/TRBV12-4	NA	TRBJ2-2	CATSEVLNTGELFF	TGTGCCACCTCGGAGGTCCTTAACACCGGGGAGCTGTTTTTT
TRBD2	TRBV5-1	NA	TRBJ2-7	CASSLVKGGIYEQYF	TGCGCCAGCAGCTTGGTGAAGGGAGGGATCTACGAGCAGTACTTC
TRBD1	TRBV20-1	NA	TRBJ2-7	CSMRSGQGRFGEQYF	TGCAGTATGAGGTCGGGACAGGGTCGATTTGGAGAGCAGTACTTC
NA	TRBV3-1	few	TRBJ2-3	CASSQGVEDTQYF	TGTGCCAGCAGCCAAGGGGTCGAGGATACGCAGTATTTT
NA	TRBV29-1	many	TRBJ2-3	CSVSHADTQYF	TGCAGCGTTTCGCACGCAGATACGCAGTATTTT
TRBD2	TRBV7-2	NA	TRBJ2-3	CASSLELAGALRDTQYF	TGTGCCAGCAGCTTAGAGCTAGCGGGGGCCCTAAGAGATACGCAGTATTTT
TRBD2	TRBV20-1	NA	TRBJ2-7	CSARWLAGADEQYF	TGCAGTGCTAGATGGCTAGCGGGAGCCGACGAGCAGTACTTC
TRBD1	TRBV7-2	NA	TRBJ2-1	CASSSTGGNGNERFF	TGTGCCAGCAGCTCGACAGGGGGCAATGGAAATGAGCGGTTCTTC
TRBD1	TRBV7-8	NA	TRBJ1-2	CASSGQLYGYTF	TGTGCCAGCTCGGGACAGCTCTATGGCTACACCTTC
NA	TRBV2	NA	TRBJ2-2	CASAGITTGELFF	TGTGCCAGCGCCGGGATTACCACCGGGGAGCTGTTTTTT
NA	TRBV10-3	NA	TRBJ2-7	CAASLSPGDEKQYF	TGTGCCGCCTCACTATCGCCGGGAGATGAAAAGCAGTACTTC
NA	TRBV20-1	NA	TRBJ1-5	CSARAAREGSNQPQHF	TGCAGTGCTAGAGCCGCCAGGGAAGGAAGCAATCAGCCCCAGCATTTT
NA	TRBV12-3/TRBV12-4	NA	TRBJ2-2	CASSSGLRTGELFF	TGTGCCAGCAGTTCGGGACTTAGAACCGGGGAGCTGTTTTTT
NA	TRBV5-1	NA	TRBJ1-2	CASSLATRGGYTF	TGCGCCAGCAGCTTGGCCACTAGGGGCGGCTACACCTTC
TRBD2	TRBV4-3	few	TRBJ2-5	CASSQGGIAGGQETQYF	TGCGCCAGCAGCCAAGGGGGTATAGCGGGAGGACAAGAGACCCAGTACTTC
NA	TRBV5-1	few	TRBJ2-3	CASSPGVSYTQYF	TGCGCCAGCAGCCCAGGGGTTTCCTATACGCAGTATTTT
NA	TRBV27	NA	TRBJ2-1	CASSWGEGEQFF	TGTGCCAGCAGTTGGGGGGAAGGTGAGCAGTTCTTC
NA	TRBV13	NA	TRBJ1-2	CASSRGAGYGYTF	TGTGCCAGCAGCCGAGGGGCTGGCTATGGCTACACCTTC
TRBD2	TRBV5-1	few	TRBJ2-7	CASSLLAGFSYEQYF	TGCGCCAGCAGCTTGTTAGCGGGTTTCTCCTACGAGCAGTACTTC
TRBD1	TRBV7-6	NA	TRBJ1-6	CASRLTTGGESPLHF	TGTGCCAGCAGGCTGACGACAGGGGGGGAATCACCCCTCCACTTT
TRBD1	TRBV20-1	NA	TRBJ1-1	CSAPRTGSEAFF	TGCAGTGCTCCTCGGACAGGGAGTGAAGCTTTCTTT
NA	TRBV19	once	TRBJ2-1	CVSSIANEARDEQFF	TGTGTCAGTAGTATAGCTAACGAGGCGAGGGATGAGCAGTTCTTC